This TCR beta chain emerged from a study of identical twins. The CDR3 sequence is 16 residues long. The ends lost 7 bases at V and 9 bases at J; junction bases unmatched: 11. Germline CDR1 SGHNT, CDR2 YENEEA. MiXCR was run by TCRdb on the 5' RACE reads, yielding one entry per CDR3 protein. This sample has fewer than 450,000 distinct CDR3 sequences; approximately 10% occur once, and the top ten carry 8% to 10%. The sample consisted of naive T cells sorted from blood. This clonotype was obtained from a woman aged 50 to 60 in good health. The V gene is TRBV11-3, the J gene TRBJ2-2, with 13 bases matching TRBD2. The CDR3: CASTRTSGSLSWELFF. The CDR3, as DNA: TGTGCCAGCACCCGGACTAGCGGGAGTTTGAGTTGGGAGCTGTTTTTT.